What follows is one T cell receptor beta chain and its context. The antigen is undetermined. The sample belongs to a study of T cells in tumors after PD-1 blockade. Turning to the study itself: Each patient got pembrolizumab 200 mg every 3 weeks or cemiplimab 350 mg every 2 weeks. Some patients also took daily vismodegib 150 mg during anti-PD-1 treatment. Peripheral blood samples averaged approximately 33,000 unique clonotypes and 95,000 to 120,000 templates.

The assay was immunoSEQ multiplex PCR, and TCRdb's table has in-frame clones only and misses some. The data show about 5,800 clones, 82% seen once. Germline CDR1 and CDR2: GTSNPN and SVGIG (reference sequence). The CDR3 covers 15 residues. V was shortened by 2 bases and J by 11 bases, with 24 bases between the two germline ends. Overall study findings and caveats: About 41% of tumor TCR clonotypes were also found in blood.

This TCR came from a human donor with advanced basal cell or squamous cell carcinoma (not recorded which). The rearrangement joins TRBV30 to TRBJ1-1, with D maybe TRBD1 (6 bases). The specimen was PBMCs, collected after anti-PD-1 therapy. The CDR3 sequence: CAWSPGMTGGRGAFF. CDR3 in DNA: TGTGCCTGGAGTCCCGGCATGACAGGAGGCCGGGGGGCTTTCTTT.